These T cell receptor beta chains were read from a single sample in a study of OX40 agonist ivuxolimab in advanced cancers. Assay: immunoSEQ multiplex PCR; the TCRdb copy retains only in-frame clones and omits some. The sample carries some 45,000 clones, 75% to 90% recorded once. The sample in question was CD4+ or CD8+ T cells sorted from blood, obtained in a trial of the OX40 agonist ivuxolimab. These receptors came from an adult with an advanced solid tumor such as melanoma, head and neck, liver or kidney cancer. Both conserved end residues are part of each CDR3. A D gene is named only where the DNA matches it firmly. A clone size is listed for some rows: how often the clone was seen (once, few, many), or a class if it is expanded.

V,J,size,D,DNA,CDR3
TRBV27,TRBJ2-7,few,NA,TGTGCCAGCAGTTTATCTGGGACTTCCGAGCAGTACTTC,CASSLSGTSEQYF
TRBV7-2,TRBJ2-5,few,NA,TGTGCCAGCAGCTTAGCTGTAGGAGGGGAGACCCAGTACTTC,CASSLAVGGETQYF
TRBV27,TRBJ2-1,NA,TRBD2,TGTGCCAGCAGAAGACTAGCGGGAGATCCTCATGAGCAGTTCTTC,CASRRLAGDPHEQFF
TRBV4-1,TRBJ1-1,once,NA,TGCGCCAGCAGCCCCTTAAAGACACGGACCATGAACACTGAAGCTTTCTTT,CASSPLKTRTMNTEAFF
TRBV29-1,TRBJ1-1,NA,TRBD1,TGCAGCGCCTTACAGGGGGATAGCACTGAAGCTTTCTTT,CSALQGDSTEAFF
TRBV7-8,TRBJ1-2,once,TRBD1,TGTGCCAGCAGCTCAACTTCACAGGGGAGCTATGGCTACACCTTC,CASSSTSQGSYGYTF
TRBV4-1,TRBJ2-5,NA,NA,TGCGCCAGCAGGATGACCCCCCTTCAGGGAAAGACCCAGTACTTC,CASRMTPLQGKTQYF
TRBV7-3,TRBJ1-2,NA,NA,TGTGCCAGCAGCCACCCTGGGAGTGGCTACACCTTC,CASSHPGSGYTF
TRBV4-1,TRBJ1-3,NA,NA,TGCGCCAGCAGCTTACACGGGCCCAGAAACACCATATATTTT,CASSLHGPRNTIYF
TRBV19,TRBJ2-1,NA,NA,TGTGCCAGTAGCAGTGGGGAAGCCTACAATGAGCCGTTCTTC,CASSSGEAYNEPFF
TRBV7-6,TRBJ1-1,NA,TRBD1,TGTGCCAGCAGCTTAGCAGGACAGGGAACTGAAGCTTTCTTT,CASSLAGQGTEAFF
TRBV6-5,TRBJ1-2,NA,TRBD1,TGTGCCAGCAGTTACATCAGAACAGGGGGCGCCTATGGCTACACCTTC,CASSYIRTGGAYGYTF
TRBV28,TRBJ2-5,few,NA,TGTGCCAGCAGTTTACTTCTACCGGGACGGCAAGAGACCCAGTACTTC,CASSLLLPGRQETQYF
TRBV6-4,TRBJ1-1,NA,NA,TGTGCCAGCAGTGAAGCCCCATACACTGAAGCTTTCTTT,CASSEAPYTEAFF
TRBV18,TRBJ2-3,NA,NA,TGTGCCAGCTCACCACTTTCATCCGGGCGAGATACGCAGTATTTT,CASSPLSSGRDTQYF
TRBV7-9,TRBJ1-4,NA,NA,TGTGCCAGCAGCTTAACTAGATCCAATGAAAAACTGTTTTTT,CASSLTRSNEKLFF
TRBV11-2,TRBJ2-2,once,NA,TGTGCCAGCAGCTTCCAGACAGACGGGGAGCTGTTTTTT,CASSFQTDGELFF
TRBV30,TRBJ2-7,NA,NA,TGTGCCTGGAGTGTCAAGTACGAGCAGTACTTC,CAWSVKYEQYF
TRBV14,TRBJ2-5,NA,TRBD1,TGTGCCAGCAGCCAAGACAGGGGGCGCGCAGAGACCCAGTACTTC,CASSQDRGRAETQYF
TRBV6-1,TRBJ1-5,few,NA,TGTGCCAGCAGGGAACAGGAGAGACAGCCCCAGCATTTT,CASREQERQPQHF
TRBV2,TRBJ2-2,NA,NA,TGTGCCAGCAGGGAAACCTCATTTCGTGGCGGGGAGCTGTTTTTT,CASRETSFRGGELFF
TRBV11-2,TRBJ2-7,once,NA,TGTGCCAGCAGCCCCGGGACCCTCTCCTACGAGCAGTACTTC,CASSPGTLSYEQYF
TRBV6-6,TRBJ1-5,NA,TRBD1,TGTGCCAGCACTATGAGACAGGGAGACCAGCCCCAGCATTTT,CASTMRQGDQPQHF
TRBV19,TRBJ1-5,NA,NA,TGTGCCAGTAGTATAGTCGGTCAGCCCCAGCATTTT,CASSIVGQPQHF
TRBV12-5,TRBJ2-5,NA,NA,TGTGCTAGTGGTTCCGTCACCACAGGTAGTTGGACCCAGTACTTC,CASGSVTTGSWTQYF
TRBV19,TRBJ1-2,NA,NA,TGTGCCAGTAGCCCCCCGGGCAGGCCTCTTTATGGCTACACCTTC,CASSPPGRPLYGYTF
TRBV19,TRBJ1-2,NA,TRBD1,TGTGCCAGTAGTATCTCAGGACAGGGCGAGTCCTATGGCTACACCTTC,CASSISGQGESYGYTF
TRBV27,TRBJ2-7,NA,NA,TGTGCCAGCAGTCCCGCCGGAGCGTACGAGCAGTACTTC,CASSPAGAYEQYF